This T cell receptor (beta chain) was profiled in a study of CD8+ T cells in alopecia areata. The wider study: Oral tofacitinib, 5 to 10 mg twice daily, was given in an open-label trial. Study observations and caveats: Mouse data revealed clearer TCR sharing than patient data did, a gap possibly tied to HLA.

The authors extracted RNA and reverse transcribed it into cDNA as the sequencing template. Only in-frame clones appear in the TCRdb table, and some are missing; sequencing was by immunoSEQ multiplex PCR. The sample carries fewer than 250,000 clones, roughly 40% recorded once. The length of the CDR3 is 13 residues. The V end was cut by 1 base, the J end by 5 bases, with 8 bases between. The germline CDR1 and CDR2 sequences are SEHNR and FQNEAQ (reference sequence). Comment on this clone: The antigen remains undetermined.

Treatment specified: oral pan-JAK inhibitor, 5-10 mg twice daily. From alopecia areata patients, lesional scalp punch biopsies and peripheral blood were collected. The sample was CD4+ T cells sorted from blood, taken between weeks 36 and 40, from a patient treated with tofacitinib. The rearrangement uses TRBV7-9 and TRBJ1-2; no firm D call. The receptor was derived from a human donor with alopecia areata. CDR3 nucleotide sequence: TGTGCCAGCAGCTTAGAGGTCATTTATGGCTACACCTTC. Its translation is CASSLEVIYGYTF.